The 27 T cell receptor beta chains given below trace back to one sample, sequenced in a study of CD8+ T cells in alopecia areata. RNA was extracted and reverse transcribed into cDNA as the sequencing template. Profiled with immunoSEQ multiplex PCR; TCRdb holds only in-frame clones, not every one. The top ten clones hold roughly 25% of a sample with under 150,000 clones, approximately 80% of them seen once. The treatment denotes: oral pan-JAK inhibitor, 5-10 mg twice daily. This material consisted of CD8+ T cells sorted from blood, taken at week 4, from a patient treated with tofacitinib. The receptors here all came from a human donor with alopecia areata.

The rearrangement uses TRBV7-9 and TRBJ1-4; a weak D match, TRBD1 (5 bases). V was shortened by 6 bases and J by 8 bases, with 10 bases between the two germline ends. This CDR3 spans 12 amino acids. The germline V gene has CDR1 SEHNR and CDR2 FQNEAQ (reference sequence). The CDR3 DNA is TGTGCCAGCAGTAATGGGGGAGAAAAACTGTTTTTT. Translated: CASSNGGEKLFF. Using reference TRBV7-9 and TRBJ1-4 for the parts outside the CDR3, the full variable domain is DTGVSQNPRHKITKRGQNVTFRCDPISEHNRLYWYRQTLGQGPEFLTYFQNEAQLEKSRLLSDRFSAERPKGSFSTLEIQRTEQGDSAMYLCASSNGGEKLFFGSGTQLSVL.

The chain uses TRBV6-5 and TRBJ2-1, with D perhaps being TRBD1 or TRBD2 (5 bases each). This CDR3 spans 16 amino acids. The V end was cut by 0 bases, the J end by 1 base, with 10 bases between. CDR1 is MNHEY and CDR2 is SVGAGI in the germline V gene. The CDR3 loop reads CASSYSWGSSYNEQFF. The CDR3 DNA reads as TGTGCCAGCAGTTACTCGTGGGGGTCTTCCTACAATGAGCAGTTCTTC.

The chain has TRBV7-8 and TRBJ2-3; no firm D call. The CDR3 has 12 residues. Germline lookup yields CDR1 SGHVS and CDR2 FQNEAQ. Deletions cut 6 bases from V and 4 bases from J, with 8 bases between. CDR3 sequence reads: CASSSTPDTQYF. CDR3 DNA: TGTGCCAGCAGTTCAACGCCAGATACGCAGTATTTT.

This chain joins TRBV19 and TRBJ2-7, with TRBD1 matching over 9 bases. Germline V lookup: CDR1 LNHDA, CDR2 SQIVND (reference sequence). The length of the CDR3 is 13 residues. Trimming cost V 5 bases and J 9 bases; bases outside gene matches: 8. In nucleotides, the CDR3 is TGTGCCAGTAGTGCGGGACAGGGAACGGGGCAGTACTTC. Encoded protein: CASSAGQGTGQYF.

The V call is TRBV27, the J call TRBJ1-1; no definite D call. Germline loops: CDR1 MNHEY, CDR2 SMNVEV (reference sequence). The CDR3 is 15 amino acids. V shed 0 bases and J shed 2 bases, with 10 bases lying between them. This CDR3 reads CASSLSKGSNTEAFF. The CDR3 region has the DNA TGTGCCAGCAGTTTATCGAAGGGTTCAAACACTGAAGCTTTCTTT.

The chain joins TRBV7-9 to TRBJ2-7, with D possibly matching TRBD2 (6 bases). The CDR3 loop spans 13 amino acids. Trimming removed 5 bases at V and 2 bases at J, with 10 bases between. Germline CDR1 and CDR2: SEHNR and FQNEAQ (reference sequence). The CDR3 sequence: CASSPPGAYEQYF. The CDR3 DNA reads TGTGCCAGCAGCCCGCCGGGGGCCTACGAGCAGTACTTC.

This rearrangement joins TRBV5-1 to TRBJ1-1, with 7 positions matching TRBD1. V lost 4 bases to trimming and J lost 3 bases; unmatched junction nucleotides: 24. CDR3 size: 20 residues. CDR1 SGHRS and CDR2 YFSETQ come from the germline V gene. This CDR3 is CASSAGAGQRGGLRHTEAFF. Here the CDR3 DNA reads TGCGCCAGCAGCGCGGGAGCGGGACAGAGGGGTGGTCTTCGACACACTGAAGCTTTCTTT.

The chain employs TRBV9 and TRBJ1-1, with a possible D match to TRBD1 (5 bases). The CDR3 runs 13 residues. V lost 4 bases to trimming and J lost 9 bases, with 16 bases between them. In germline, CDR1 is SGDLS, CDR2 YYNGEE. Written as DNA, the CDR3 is TGTGCCAGCAGCTCTCCCCCGCAGGGAAAAGCTTTCTTT. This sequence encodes CASSSPPQGKAFF. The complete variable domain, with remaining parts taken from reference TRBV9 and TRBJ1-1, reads DSGVTQTPKHLITATGQRVTLRCSPRSGDLSVYWYQQSLDQGLQFLIQYYNGEERAKGNILERFSAQQFPDLHSELNLSSLELGDSALYFCASSSPPQGKAFFGQGTRLTVV.

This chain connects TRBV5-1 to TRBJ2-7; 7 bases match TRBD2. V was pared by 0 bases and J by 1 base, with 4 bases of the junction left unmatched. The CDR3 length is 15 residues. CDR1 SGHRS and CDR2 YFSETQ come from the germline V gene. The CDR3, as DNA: TGCGCCAGCAGCTTGGCCTGGGGGGGATCCTACGAGCAGTACTTC. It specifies CASSLAWGGSYEQYF.

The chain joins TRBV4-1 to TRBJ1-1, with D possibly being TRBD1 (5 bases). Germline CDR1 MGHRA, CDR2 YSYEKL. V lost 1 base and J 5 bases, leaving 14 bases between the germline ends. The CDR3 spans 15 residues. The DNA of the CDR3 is TGCGCCAGCAGCCAAGTAAGTCGGGGGAGTACTGAAGCTTTCTTT. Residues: CASSQVSRGSTEAFF.

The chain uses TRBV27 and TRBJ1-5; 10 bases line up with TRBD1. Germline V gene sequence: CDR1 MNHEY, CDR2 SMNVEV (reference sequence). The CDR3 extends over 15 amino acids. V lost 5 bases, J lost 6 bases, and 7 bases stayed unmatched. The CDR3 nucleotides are TGTGCCAGCAGTGAATACCGGGACAGGGGTCAGCCCCAGCATTTT. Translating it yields CASSEYRDRGQPQHF.

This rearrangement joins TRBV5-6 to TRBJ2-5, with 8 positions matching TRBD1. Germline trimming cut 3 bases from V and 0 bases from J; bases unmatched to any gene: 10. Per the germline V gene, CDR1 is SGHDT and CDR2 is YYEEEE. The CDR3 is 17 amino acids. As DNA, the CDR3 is TGTGCCAGCAGCTCGGAAGACAGGGGTCAATACCAAGAGACCCAGTACTTC. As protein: CASSSEDRGQYQETQYF.

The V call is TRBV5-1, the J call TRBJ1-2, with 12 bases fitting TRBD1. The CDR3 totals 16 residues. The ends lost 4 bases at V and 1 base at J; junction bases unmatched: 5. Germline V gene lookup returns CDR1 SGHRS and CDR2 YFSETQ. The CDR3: CASSDGTGGDNYGYTF. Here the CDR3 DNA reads TGCGCCAGCAGCGACGGGACAGGGGGCGATAACTATGGCTACACCTTC.

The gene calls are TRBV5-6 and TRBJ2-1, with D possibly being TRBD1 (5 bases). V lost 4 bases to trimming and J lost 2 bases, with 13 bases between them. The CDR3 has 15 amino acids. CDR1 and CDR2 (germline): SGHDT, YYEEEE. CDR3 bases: TGTGCCAGCAGCCCGGACCAGGGCACCTACAATGAGCAGTTCTTC. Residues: CASSPDQGTYNEQFF.

The CDR3 DNA sequence: TGTGCCACCGGGGATACGCAGTATTTT. Translation: CATGDTQYF. This chain joins TRBV9 and TRBJ2-3; D uncertain. The CDR3 is 9 residues long. Germline V gene data show CDR1 as SGDLS and CDR2 as YYNGEE. The V gene lost 9 bases and the J gene lost 6 bases, with 5 bases spanning the gap.

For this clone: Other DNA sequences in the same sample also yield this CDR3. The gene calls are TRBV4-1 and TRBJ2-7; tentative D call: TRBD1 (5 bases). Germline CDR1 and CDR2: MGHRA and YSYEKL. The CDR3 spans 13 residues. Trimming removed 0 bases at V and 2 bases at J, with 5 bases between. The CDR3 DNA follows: TGCGCCAGCAGCCAAGACAGGGCCTACGAGCAGTACTTC. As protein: CASSQDRAYEQYF.

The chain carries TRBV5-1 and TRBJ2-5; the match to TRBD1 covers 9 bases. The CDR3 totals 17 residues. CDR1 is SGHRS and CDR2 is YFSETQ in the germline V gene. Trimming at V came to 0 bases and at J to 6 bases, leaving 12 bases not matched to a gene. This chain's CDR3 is CASSLDGKTGGRKTQYF. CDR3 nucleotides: TGCGCCAGCAGCTTGGATGGAAAGACAGGGGGAAGGAAGACCCAGTACTTC.

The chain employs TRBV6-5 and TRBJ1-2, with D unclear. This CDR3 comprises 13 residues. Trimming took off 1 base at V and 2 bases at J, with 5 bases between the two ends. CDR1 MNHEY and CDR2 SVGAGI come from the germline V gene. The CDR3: CASSYLGNYGYTF. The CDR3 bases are TGTGCCAGCAGTTACTTAGGGAACTATGGCTACACCTTC.

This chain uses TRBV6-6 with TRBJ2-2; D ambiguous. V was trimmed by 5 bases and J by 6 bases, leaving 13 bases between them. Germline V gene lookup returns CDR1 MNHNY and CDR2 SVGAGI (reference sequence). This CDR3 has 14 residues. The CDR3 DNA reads TGTGCCAGCAGTCCCTCCAGCGCAGCCGGGGAGCTGTTTTTT. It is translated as CASSPSSAAGELFF.

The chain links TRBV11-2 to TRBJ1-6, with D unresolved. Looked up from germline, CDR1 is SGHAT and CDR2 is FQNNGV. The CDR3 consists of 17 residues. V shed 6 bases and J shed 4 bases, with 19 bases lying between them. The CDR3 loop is CASRAGRALGYNSPLHF. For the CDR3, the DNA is TGTGCCAGCAGAGCCGGGCGTGCTTTAGGATATAATTCACCCCTCCACTTT. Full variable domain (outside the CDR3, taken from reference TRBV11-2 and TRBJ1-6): EAGVAQSPRYKIIEKRQSVAFWCNPISGHATLYWYQQILGQGPKLLIQFQNNGVVDDSQLPKDRFSAERLKGVDSTLKIQPAKLEDSAVYLCASRAGRALGYNSPLHFGNGTRLTVT.

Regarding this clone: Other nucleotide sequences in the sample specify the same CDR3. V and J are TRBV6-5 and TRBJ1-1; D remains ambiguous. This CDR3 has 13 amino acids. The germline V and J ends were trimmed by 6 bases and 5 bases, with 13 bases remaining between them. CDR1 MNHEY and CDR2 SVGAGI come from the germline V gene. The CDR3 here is CASRSGFGTEAFF. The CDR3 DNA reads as TGTGCCAGCAGGAGTGGGTTTGGTACTGAAGCTTTCTTT.

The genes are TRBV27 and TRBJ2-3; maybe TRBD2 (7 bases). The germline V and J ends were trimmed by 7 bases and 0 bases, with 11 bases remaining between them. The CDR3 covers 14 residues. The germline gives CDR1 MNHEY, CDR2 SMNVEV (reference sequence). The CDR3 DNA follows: TGTGCCAGCATGGAGGGGGGGAGCACAGATACGCAGTATTTT. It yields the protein CASMEGGSTDTQYF.

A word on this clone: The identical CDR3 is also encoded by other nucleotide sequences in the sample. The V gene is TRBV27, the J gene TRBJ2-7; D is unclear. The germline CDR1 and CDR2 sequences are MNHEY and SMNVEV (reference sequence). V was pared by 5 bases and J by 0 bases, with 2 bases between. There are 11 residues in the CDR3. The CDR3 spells CASSSSYEQYF. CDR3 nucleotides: TGTGCCAGCAGTAGCTCCTACGAGCAGTACTTC.

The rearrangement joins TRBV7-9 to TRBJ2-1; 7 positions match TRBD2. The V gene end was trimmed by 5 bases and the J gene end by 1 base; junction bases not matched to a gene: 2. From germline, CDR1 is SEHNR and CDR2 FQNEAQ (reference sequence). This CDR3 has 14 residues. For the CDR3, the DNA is TGTGCCAGCAGCCCACTAGCGTCCTACAATGAGCAGTTCTTC. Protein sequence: CASSPLASYNEQFF.

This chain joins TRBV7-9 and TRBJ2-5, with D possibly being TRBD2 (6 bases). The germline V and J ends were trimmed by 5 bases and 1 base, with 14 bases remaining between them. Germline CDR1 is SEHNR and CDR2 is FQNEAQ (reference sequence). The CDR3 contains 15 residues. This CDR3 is CASSMSRDFQETQYF. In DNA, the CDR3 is TGTGCCAGCAGCATGTCTCGGGACTTCCAAGAGACCCAGTACTTC.

CDR3 sequence reads: CATSYTGYYGYTF. The CDR3 DNA sequence: TGTGCCACCAGTTATACAGGCTACTATGGCTACACCTTC. The chain carries TRBV15 and TRBJ1-2, with a tentative D call TRBD1 (5 bases). The CDR3 is made up of 13 amino acids. In germline, CDR1 is LNHNV, CDR2 YYDKDF (reference sequence). V dropped 6 bases and J dropped 3 bases, with 11 bases sitting between them.

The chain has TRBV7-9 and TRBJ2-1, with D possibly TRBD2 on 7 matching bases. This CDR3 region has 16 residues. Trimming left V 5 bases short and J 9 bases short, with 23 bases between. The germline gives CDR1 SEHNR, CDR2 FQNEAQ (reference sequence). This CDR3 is CASSPLGASGSLEQFF. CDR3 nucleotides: TGTGCCAGCAGCCCGCTGGGGGCTAGCGGAAGTCTTGAGCAGTTCTTC.